This section outlines one T cell receptor beta chain sequence together with its context. What it binds is not known. Blood collection times were about day -28 and days 30, 100, 180 posttransplant. The data belong to a study of T cell clonotyping in hematopoietic cell transplantation. Study-wide results and caveats: Recipient TCR diversity dropped after transplant; expanded clonotypes rose from day 30 to 180. Graft donor and pretransplant recipient Inverse Simpson Index values predicted broader posttransplant TCR diversity. CD4 and CD8 repertoire contributions could not be separated without sorting.

Sequenced by immunoSEQ multiplex PCR; TCRdb stores in-frame clones only, minus some. The profile shows roughly 7,000 clones, around 91% of them singletons. The germline gives CDR1 MNHNS, CDR2 SASEGT. Trimming removed 2 bases from V and 5 bases from J, with 12 bases in between. This CDR3 comprises 14 residues. The V gene is TRBV6-1, the J gene TRBJ1-1; D is possibly TRBD1 (6 bases). This specimen was PBMCs, taken 30 days after allogeneic stem cell transplant. This TCR derives from a female patient in her fifties who had an allogeneic stem cell transplant from an unrelated donor, so the T cells may come from the graft donor. Some clones in this sample may be carry-over from other donors' samples. The CDR3 protein is CASSEFLGGTEAFF. CDR3 in DNA: TGTGCCAGCAGTGAATTCTTAGGGGGAACTGAAGCTTTCTTT.